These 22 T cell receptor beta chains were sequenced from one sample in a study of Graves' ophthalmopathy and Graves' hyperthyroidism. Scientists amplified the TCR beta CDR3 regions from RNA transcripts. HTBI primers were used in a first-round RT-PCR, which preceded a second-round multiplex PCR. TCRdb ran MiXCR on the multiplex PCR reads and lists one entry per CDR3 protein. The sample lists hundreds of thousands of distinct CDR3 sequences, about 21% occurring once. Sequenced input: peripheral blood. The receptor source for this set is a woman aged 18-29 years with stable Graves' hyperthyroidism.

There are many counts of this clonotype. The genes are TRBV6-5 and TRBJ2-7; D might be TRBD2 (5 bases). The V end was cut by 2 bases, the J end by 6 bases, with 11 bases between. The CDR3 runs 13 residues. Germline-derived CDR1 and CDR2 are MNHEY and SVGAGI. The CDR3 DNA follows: TGTGCCAGCAGTTACGAATCAGGAGGCGAGCAGTACTTC. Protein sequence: CASSYESGGEQYF.

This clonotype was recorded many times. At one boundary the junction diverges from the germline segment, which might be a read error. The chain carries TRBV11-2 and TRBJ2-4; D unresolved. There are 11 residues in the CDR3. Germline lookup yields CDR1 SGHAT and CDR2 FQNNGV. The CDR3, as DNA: TGTGCCAGCAGCTTTTCTTACATTAAGTACTTC. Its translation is CASSFSYIKYF.

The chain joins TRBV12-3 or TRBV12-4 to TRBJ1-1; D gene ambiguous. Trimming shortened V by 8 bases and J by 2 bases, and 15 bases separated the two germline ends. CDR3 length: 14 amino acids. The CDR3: CASLSRTRNTEAFF. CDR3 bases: TGTGCCAGCCTCAGTAGGACCAGAAACACTGAAGCTTTCTTT.

The CDR3 DNA reads TGTGCCAGCGGTAAGGGGTTGAGCACTGAAGCTTTCTTT. Amino acid sequence: CASGKGLSTEAFF. The chain joins TRBV12-3 or TRBV12-4 to TRBJ1-1; tentative D call: TRBD1 (5 bases). The CDR3 is 13 residues long. Trimming removed 8 bases from V and 4 bases from J, with 14 bases in between.

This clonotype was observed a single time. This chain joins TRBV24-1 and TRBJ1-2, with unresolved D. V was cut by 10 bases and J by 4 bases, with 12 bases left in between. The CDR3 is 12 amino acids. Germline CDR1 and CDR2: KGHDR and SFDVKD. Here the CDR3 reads CATQGRSYGYTF. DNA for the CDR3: TGTGCCACACAAGGCAGATCCTATGGCTACACCTTC.

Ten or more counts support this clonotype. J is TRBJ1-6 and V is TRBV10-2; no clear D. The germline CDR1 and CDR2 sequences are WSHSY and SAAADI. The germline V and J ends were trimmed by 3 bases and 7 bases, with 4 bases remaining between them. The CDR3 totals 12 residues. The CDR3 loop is CASSDLNSPLHF. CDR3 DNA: TGCGCCAGCAGTGACCTAAATTCACCCCTCCACTTT.

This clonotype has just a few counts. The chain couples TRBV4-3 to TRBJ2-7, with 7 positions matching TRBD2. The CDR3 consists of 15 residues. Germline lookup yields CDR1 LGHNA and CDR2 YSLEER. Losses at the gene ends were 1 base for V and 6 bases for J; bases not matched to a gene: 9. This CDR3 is CASSQVGGTPGEQYF. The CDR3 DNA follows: TGCGCCAGCAGCCAAGTGGGGGGGACCCCCGGCGAGCAGTACTTC.

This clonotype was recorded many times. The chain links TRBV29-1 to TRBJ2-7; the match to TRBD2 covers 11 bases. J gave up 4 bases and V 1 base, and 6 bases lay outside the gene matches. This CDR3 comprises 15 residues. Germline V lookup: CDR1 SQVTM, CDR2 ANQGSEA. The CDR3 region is CSVEATSGRTYEQYF. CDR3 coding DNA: TGCAGCGTTGAAGCCACTAGCGGGAGAACTTACGAGCAGTACTTC.

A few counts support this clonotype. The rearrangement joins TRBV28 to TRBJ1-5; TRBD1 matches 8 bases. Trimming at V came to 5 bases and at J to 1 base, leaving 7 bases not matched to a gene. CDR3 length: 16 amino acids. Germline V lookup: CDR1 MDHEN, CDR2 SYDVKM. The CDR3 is CASSRPGTGSNQPQHF. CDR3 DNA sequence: TGTGCCAGCAGTAGACCGGGGACAGGAAGCAATCAGCCCCAGCATTTT.

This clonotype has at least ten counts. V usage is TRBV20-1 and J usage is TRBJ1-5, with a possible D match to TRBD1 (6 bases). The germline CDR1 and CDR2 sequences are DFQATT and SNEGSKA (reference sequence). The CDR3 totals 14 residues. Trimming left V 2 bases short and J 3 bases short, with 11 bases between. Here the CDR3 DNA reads TGCAGTGCTAGATACAGGGTGGCCAATCAGCCCCAGCATTTT. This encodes CSARYRVANQPQHF.

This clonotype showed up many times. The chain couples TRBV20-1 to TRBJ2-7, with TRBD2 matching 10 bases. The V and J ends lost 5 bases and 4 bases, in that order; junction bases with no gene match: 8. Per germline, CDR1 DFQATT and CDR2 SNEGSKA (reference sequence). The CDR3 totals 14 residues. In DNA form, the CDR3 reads TGCAGTGCTCCTGGACTAGCGGACTATTACGAGCAGTACTTC. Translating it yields CSAPGLADYYEQYF.

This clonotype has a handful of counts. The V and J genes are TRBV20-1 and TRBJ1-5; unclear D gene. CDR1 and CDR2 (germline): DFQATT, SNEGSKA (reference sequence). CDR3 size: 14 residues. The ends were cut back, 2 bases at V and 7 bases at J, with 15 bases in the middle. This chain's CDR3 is CSARLPVAGQPQHF. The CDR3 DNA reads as TGCAGTGCTAGACTCCCGGTTGCTGGCCAGCCCCAGCATTTT.

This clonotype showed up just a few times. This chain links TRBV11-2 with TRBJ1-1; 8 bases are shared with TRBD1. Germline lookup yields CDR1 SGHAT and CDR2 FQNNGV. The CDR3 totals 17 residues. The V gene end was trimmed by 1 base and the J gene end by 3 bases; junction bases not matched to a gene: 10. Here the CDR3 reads CASSLVLTGTGDTEAFF. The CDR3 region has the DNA TGTGCCAGCAGCTTAGTTCTCACCGGGACAGGTGACACTGAAGCTTTCTTT.

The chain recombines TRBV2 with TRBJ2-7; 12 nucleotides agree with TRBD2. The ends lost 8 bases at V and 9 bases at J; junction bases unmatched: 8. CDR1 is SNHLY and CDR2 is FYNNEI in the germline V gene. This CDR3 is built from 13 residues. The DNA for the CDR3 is TGTGCCAGCGGCGGACTAGCGGGGTCAGGGCAGTACTTC. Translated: CASGGLAGSGQYF.

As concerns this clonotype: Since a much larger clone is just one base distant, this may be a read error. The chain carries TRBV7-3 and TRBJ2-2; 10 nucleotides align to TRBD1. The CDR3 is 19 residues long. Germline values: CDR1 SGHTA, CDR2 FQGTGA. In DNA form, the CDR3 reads TGTGCCAGCAGCTTGTCCATCCGGGACAGGGGATCGAGCACCGGGGAGCTGTGTTTT. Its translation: CASSLSIRDRGSSTGELCF.

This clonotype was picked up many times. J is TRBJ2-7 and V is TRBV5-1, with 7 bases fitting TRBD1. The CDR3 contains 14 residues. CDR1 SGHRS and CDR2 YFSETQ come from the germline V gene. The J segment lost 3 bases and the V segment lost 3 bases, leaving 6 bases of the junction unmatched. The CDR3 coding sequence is TGCGCCAGCAGCTCCCGGGACAGAAGCTACGAGCAGTACTTC. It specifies CASSSRDRSYEQYF.

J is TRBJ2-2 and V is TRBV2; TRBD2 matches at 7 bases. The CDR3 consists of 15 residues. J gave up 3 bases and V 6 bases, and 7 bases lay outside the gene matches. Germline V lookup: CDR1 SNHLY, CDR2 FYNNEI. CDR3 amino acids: CASRSASGDTGELFF. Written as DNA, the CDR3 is TGTGCCAGCAGGTCGGCTAGCGGTGACACCGGGGAGCTGTTTTTT.

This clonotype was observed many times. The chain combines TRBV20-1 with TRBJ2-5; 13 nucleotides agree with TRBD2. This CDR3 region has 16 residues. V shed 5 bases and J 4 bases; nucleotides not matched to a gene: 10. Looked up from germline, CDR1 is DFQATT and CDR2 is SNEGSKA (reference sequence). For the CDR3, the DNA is TGCAGTGCTTCCCCCGGACTAGCGGGAGTCGGAGAGACCCAGTACTTC. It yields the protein CSASPGLAGVGETQYF.

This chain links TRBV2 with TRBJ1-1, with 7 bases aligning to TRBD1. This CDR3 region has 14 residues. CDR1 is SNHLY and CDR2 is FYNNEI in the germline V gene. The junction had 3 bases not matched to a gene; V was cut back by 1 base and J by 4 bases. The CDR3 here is CASSEGNRGTEAFF. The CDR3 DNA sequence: TGTGCCAGCAGTGAAGGTAACAGGGGCACTGAAGCTTTCTTT.

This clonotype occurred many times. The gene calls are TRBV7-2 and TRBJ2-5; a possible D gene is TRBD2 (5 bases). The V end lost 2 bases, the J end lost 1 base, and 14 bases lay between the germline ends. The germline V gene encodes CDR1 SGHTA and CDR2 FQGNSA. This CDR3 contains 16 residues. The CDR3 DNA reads TGTGCCAGCAGCTTAAACTCGCGGCGGGTCCAAGAGACCCAGTACTTC. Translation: CASSLNSRRVQETQYF.

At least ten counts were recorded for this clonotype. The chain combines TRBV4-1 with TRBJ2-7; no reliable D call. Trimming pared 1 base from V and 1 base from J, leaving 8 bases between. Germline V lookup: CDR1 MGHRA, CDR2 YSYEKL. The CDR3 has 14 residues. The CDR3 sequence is CASSQGYGSYEQYF. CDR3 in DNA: TGCGCCAGCAGCCAAGGGTACGGATCCTACGAGCAGTACTTC.

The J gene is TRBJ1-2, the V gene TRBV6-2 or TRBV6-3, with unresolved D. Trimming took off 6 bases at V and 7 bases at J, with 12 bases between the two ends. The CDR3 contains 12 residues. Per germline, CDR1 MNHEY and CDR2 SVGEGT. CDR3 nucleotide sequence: TGTGCCAGCAGCCGGCCGGGAGGTGGCTACACCTTC. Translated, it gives CASSRPGGGYTF.